Listed below are T cell receptor beta chains from one sample, sequenced in a study of cytomegalovirus exposure and HLA in healthy donors. Method: immunoSEQ multiplex PCR; TCRdb's copy keeps in-frame clones and lacks some. Of over 150,000 clones listed, about 80% were seen once; the top ten hold about 1.3%. Material for sequencing was PBMCs. These receptors were collected from a woman aged 45 to 65 in good health and CMV-seronegative. Both conserved end residues are trimmed from each CDR3. Fields, in order: V gene, clone size, CDR3 length, J gene, CDR3 protein. Size is omitted from some rows. Given values are once, few, many or a class for expanded clones.

V gene: TRBV4-3; clone size: NA; CDR3 length: 11; J gene: TRBJ2-3; CDR3 protein: ASSQDRGRPQY
V gene: TRBV27; clone size: NA; CDR3 length: 15; J gene: TRBJ1-2; CDR3 protein: ASSLSPRGGVSYGYT
V gene: TRBV7-2; clone size: NA; CDR3 length: 13; J gene: TRBJ2-6; CDR3 protein: ASSSRGLGANVLT
V gene: TRBV5-8; clone size: once; CDR3 length: 10; J gene: TRBJ2-7; CDR3 protein: ASGQSLVEQY
V gene: TRBV28; clone size: once; CDR3 length: 11; J gene: TRBJ1-2; CDR3 protein: ASRDSTKVEYT
V gene: TRBV6-4; clone size: NA; CDR3 length: 11; J gene: TRBJ2-1; CDR3 protein: ASSDGLHNEQF
V gene: TRBV6-1; clone size: NA; CDR3 length: 13; J gene: TRBJ1-4; CDR3 protein: ASSEATGGNEKLF
V gene: TRBV5-1; clone size: once; CDR3 length: 11; J gene: TRBJ2-1; CDR3 protein: ASSSGEFHEQF
V gene: TRBV18; clone size: NA; CDR3 length: 14; J gene: TRBJ2-3; CDR3 protein: ASDVIAGGSTDTQY
V gene: TRBV12-5; clone size: NA; CDR3 length: 11; J gene: TRBJ1-2; CDR3 protein: ASARQGWDGYT
V gene: TRBV7-9; clone size: NA; CDR3 length: 10; J gene: TRBJ1-1; CDR3 protein: SSSAGRTEAF
V gene: TRBV7-2; clone size: NA; CDR3 length: 14; J gene: TRBJ1-2; CDR3 protein: ASSLAVGHPNYGYT
V gene: TRBV18; clone size: NA; CDR3 length: 13; J gene: TRBJ2-1; CDR3 protein: ASSPGGPSYNEQF
V gene: TRBV29-1; clone size: NA; CDR3 length: 14; J gene: TRBJ1-1; CDR3 protein: SVDRGSKGLNTEAF
V gene: TRBV7-9; clone size: NA; CDR3 length: 14; J gene: TRBJ2-2; CDR3 protein: ASSLRGQGRAGELF
V gene: TRBV5-4; clone size: few; CDR3 length: 12; J gene: TRBJ1-1; CDR3 protein: ASSFTGGGTEAF
V gene: TRBV27; clone size: NA; CDR3 length: 11; J gene: TRBJ1-1; CDR3 protein: ASAGTGSTEAF
V gene: TRBV2; clone size: NA; CDR3 length: 12; J gene: TRBJ1-6; CDR3 protein: ASTLTGKNSPLH
V gene: TRBV2; clone size: NA; CDR3 length: 10; J gene: TRBJ1-4; CDR3 protein: ASSEGRGRLF
V gene: TRBV5-4; clone size: NA; CDR3 length: 12; J gene: TRBJ2-7; CDR3 protein: ASSSSGTHYEQY
V gene: TRBV19; clone size: NA; CDR3 length: 13; J gene: TRBJ1-5; CDR3 protein: ASSNQGGGNQPQH
V gene: TRBV7-8; clone size: few; CDR3 length: 11; J gene: TRBJ1-5; CDR3 protein: ASSFVQNQPQH
V gene: TRBV9; clone size: NA; CDR3 length: 13; J gene: TRBJ2-3; CDR3 protein: ASSVESRFGTSFS
V gene: TRBV27; clone size: few; CDR3 length: 15; J gene: TRBJ2-6; CDR3 protein: ASSPNSGGPGANVLT
V gene: TRBV6-5; clone size: NA; CDR3 length: 13; J gene: TRBJ1-4; CDR3 protein: ASSYRGQGVGKLF
V gene: TRBV11-2; clone size: NA; CDR3 length: 12; J gene: TRBJ2-5; CDR3 protein: ASSLGTPGETQY
V gene: TRBV29-1; clone size: NA; CDR3 length: 12; J gene: TRBJ1-2; CDR3 protein: SVLSGQGIYGYT
V gene: TRBV7-9; clone size: NA; CDR3 length: 16; J gene: TRBJ1-3; CDR3 protein: ASSFGTGGVLSGNTIY
V gene: TRBV15; clone size: NA; CDR3 length: 11; J gene: TRBJ2-1; CDR3 protein: ATSRGLRNEQF
V gene: TRBV5-6; clone size: NA; CDR3 length: 12; J gene: TRBJ1-6; CDR3 protein: ASSWDRNNSPLH
V gene: TRBV7-6; clone size: NA; CDR3 length: 11; J gene: TRBJ1-3; CDR3 protein: ASSKGQGNTIY
V gene: TRBV28; clone size: NA; CDR3 length: 13; J gene: TRBJ1-5; CDR3 protein: ASTGGGFYNQPQH
V gene: TRBV5-1; clone size: NA; CDR3 length: 14; J gene: TRBJ1-1; CDR3 protein: ASSGGAGGGNTEAF
V gene: TRBV5-1; clone size: NA; CDR3 length: 12; J gene: TRBJ2-1; CDR3 protein: ASSPQGAGNEQF
V gene: TRBV5-1; clone size: NA; CDR3 length: 12; J gene: TRBJ1-4; CDR3 protein: ASSLAGREEKLF
V gene: TRBV7-6; clone size: NA; CDR3 length: 14; J gene: TRBJ2-3; CDR3 protein: ASSSGTSSLTDTQY
V gene: TRBV12-2; clone size: few; CDR3 length: 14; J gene: TRBJ1-4; CDR3 protein: ASRLALGRRGEKLF
V gene: TRBV18; clone size: NA; CDR3 length: 13; J gene: TRBJ2-7; CDR3 protein: ASSPPGQRIYEQY
V gene: TRBV5-5; clone size: once; CDR3 length: 13; J gene: NA; CDR3 protein: ASSLSGSPTYEQY
V gene: TRBV21-1; clone size: NA; CDR3 length: 14; J gene: TRBJ1-2; CDR3 protein: ASSNKQGETNYGYT
V gene: TRBV28; clone size: NA; CDR3 length: 11; J gene: TRBJ2-5; CDR3 protein: ASSFRDWKTQY
V gene: TRBV7-2; clone size: NA; CDR3 length: 17; J gene: TRBJ2-5; CDR3 protein: ASSLPFSWTGEYQETQY
V gene: TRBV9; clone size: NA; CDR3 length: 12; J gene: TRBJ2-7; CDR3 protein: ASSVGAGDYEQY
V gene: TRBV19; clone size: few; CDR3 length: 11; J gene: TRBJ1-1; CDR3 protein: ASRRPGGTEAF
V gene: TRBV4-3; clone size: NA; CDR3 length: 13; J gene: TRBJ1-2; CDR3 protein: ASSQDLLQGVGYT
V gene: TRBV6-5; clone size: many; CDR3 length: 12; J gene: TRBJ2-3; CDR3 protein: ASELAGGSDTQY